These T cell receptor beta chains were read from a single sample in a study of blood T cells in healthy people across ages. TCRdb analysed the 5' RACE reads with MiXCR anew, one entry per CDR3 protein. The data hold hundreds of thousands of distinct CDR3 sequences, with under 30% observed a single time. These data were likewise used in another study, on T cells of mothers and their children.

Sample: blood. The receptor set was obtained from a boy between 10 and 17 years old in good health. CDR3s include the opening cysteine and the closing phenylalanine or tryptophan. Each record gives: V gene, clone size, J gene, D gene, CDR3 DNA, CDR3 protein. The D gene is left open where the match is weak. Expanded clones get a size class; other rows say once, few or many, or leave the size out.

TRBV19,NA,TRBJ1-1,NA,TGTGCCAGTAAGGGCAGGGCGGACACTGAAGCTTTCTTT,CASKGRADTEAFF
TRBV20-1,few,TRBJ1-5,NA,TGCAGTGCTGGGCCCGGGACATCCCAGCATTTT,CSAGPGTSQHF
TRBV10-3,few,TRBJ1-2,TRBD1,TGTGCCATCAGTCCGGGGGGACAGGGAAGTGGCTACACCTTC,CAISPGGQGSGYTF
TRBV4-2,NA,TRBJ2-5,NA,TGTGCCAGCAGCCAGGTCTCCGAGACAGAGCAAGAGACCCAGTACTTC,CASSQVSETEQETQYF
TRBV25-1,NA,TRBJ1-6,NA,TGTGCCAGCAGTGAATATAACCGCTATAATTCACCCCTCCACTTT,CASSEYNRYNSPLHF
TRBV5-1,many,TRBJ2-1,NA,TGCGCCAGCAGCTTGGGACTAGAGGTCGGCAATGAGCAGTTCTTC,CASSLGLEVGNEQFF
TRBV19,NA,TRBJ1-1,NA,TGTGCCAGTAGTATGTCAGTGAACACTGAAGCTTTCTTT,CASSMSVNTEAFF
TRBV27,NA,TRBJ1-2,NA,TGTGCCAGCAGTCCCTCCGGGGGCTCCTTCTATGGCTACACCTTC,CASSPSGGSFYGYTF
TRBV28,NA,TRBJ1-2,NA,TGTGCCAGCAGTTCCCTCGGGGGGGGTGGAAACTATGGCTACACCTTC,CASSSLGGGGNYGYTF
TRBV15,many,TRBJ2-1,NA,TGTGCCACCAGCAGAGTTCAAGGCGGCAGCGATGAGCAGTTCTTC,CATSRVQGGSDEQFF
TRBV7-2,NA,TRBJ2-2,NA,TGTGCCAGCAGCTTAGGGGGGGCGAACACCGGGGAGCTGTTTTTT,CASSLGGANTGELFF
TRBV7-9,NA,TRBJ2-1,TRBD2,TGTGCCAGCAGCCGAAACACGAAAGCGGGGGGGTACAATGAGCAGTTCTTC,CASSRNTKAGGYNEQFF
TRBV28,NA,TRBJ2-7,TRBD2,TGTGCCAGCACCCACGGACTAGCGGGAGGCTACGAGCAGTACTTC,CASTHGLAGGYEQYF
TRBV10-3,NA,TRBJ2-5,TRBD2,TGTGCCATCAGTGACCCCTTGGGACTAGCGGGAGGCGGTGAGACCCAGTACTTC,CAISDPLGLAGGGETQYF
TRBV28,NA,TRBJ2-7,NA,TGTGCCAGCAGGCTACAGACAGACTACGAGCAGTACTTC,CASRLQTDYEQYF
TRBV4-1,many,TRBJ1-1,NA,TGCGCCAGCAGCCAGGGGGGCTATAGCACTGAAGCTTTCTTT,CASSQGGYSTEAFF
TRBV20-1,many,TRBJ1-4,NA,TGCAGTGCTAGAGATCAGCGGAGGGGGGTCGAAAAACTGTTTTTT,CSARDQRRGVEKLFF
TRBV9,few,TRBJ1-1,NA,TGTGCCAGCAGCGGGGCCCCCGGAGAGGGTGCGAACACTGAAGCTTTCTTT,CASSGAPGEGANTEAFF
TRBV5-1,few,TRBJ2-7,TRBD1,TGCGCCAGCAGCTTGGAAGGGACAGGGTACTACGAGCAGTACTTC,CASSLEGTGYYEQYF
TRBV11-2,NA,TRBJ2-7,NA,TGTGCCAGCAGCTCCGGGAAGCAGTACTTC,CASSSGKQYF
TRBV28,NA,TRBJ2-1,TRBD2,TGTGCCAGCAGTTTGGGTGGGACTAGCGGGGGATATGAGCAGTTCTTC,CASSLGGTSGGYEQFF
TRBV7-6,once,TRBJ2-1,NA,TGTGCCTGCCGGGACGCAGAGGACAATGAGCAGTTCTTC,CACRDAEDNEQFF
TRBV28,NA,TRBJ1-2,TRBD1,TGTGCCAGCAGTCCTGGACAGGGGGGGTCCTATGGCTACACCTTC,CASSPGQGGSYGYTF
TRBV7-3,many,TRBJ2-2,TRBD1,TGTGCCAGCAGCTTACTCGGACAGGGGGACACCGGGGAGCTGTTTTTT,CASSLLGQGDTGELFF
TRBV30,NA,TRBJ1-1,NA,TGTGCCTGGAGTCTGGGGATGAACACTGAAGCTTTCTTT,CAWSLGMNTEAFF
TRBV4-3,many,TRBJ2-5,TRBD1,TGCGCCAGCAGTCGTACCCGGGACAGGGGCCAAGAGACCCAGTACTTC,CASSRTRDRGQETQYF
TRBV11-2,NA,TRBJ2-7,TRBD2,TGTGCCAGCAGCTTCCACACTAGCGGGTCAGACGAGCAGTACTTC,CASSFHTSGSDEQYF
TRBV7-8,NA,TRBJ1-2,TRBD1,TGTGCCAGCAGCTCGGGACAGGGCAAAAGTAGCTACACCTTC,CASSSGQGKSSYTF
TRBV14,NA,TRBJ2-7,TRBD2,TGTGCCAGCAGCCACGGGACTAGCGGGTTGACGCTCTACGAGCAGTACTTC,CASSHGTSGLTLYEQYF
TRBV5-1,NA,TRBJ2-5,NA,TGCGCCAGCAGCTTCGTACGGGTCTACCAAGAGACCCAGTACTTC,CASSFVRVYQETQYF
TRBV6-6,NA,TRBJ1-5,NA,TGTGCCAGCAGTTACTCGGCAGGGGTTAGCAATCAGCCCCAGCATTTT,CASSYSAGVSNQPQHF
TRBV5-1,NA,TRBJ1-1,NA,TGCGCCAGCAGCTTGGCGGTGGGAAGCACTGAAGCTTTCTTT,CASSLAVGSTEAFF
TRBV20-1,NA,TRBJ2-5,NA,TGCAGTGCTAGCGGGGGACAACAAGAGACCCAGTACTTC,CSASGGQQETQYF
TRBV7-2,few,TRBJ2-7,TRBD2,TGTGCCGGCAGGTCTACAGCGGGAGTCTCCGTACCATGTGAGCAGTACTTC,CAGRSTAGVSVPCEQYF
TRBV9,NA,TRBJ2-1,TRBD2,TGTGCCAGCAGCGTAGGCGAACTAGCGGGGGGGGTCTACAATGAGCAGTTCTTC,CASSVGELAGGVYNEQFF
TRBV18,many,TRBJ2-3,NA,TGTGCCAGCTCACCACTCAGACGCGGCGCAGATACGCAGTATTTT,CASSPLRRGADTQYF
TRBV2,few,TRBJ1-2,NA,TGTGCCAGCAGTGAAAGGTCCGCACAGTCCTATGGCTACACCTTC,CASSERSAQSYGYTF
TRBV9,NA,TRBJ2-2,TRBD2,TGTGCCAGCAGCGTAGAAGGATCGTGGGGGACTACGAACACCGGGGAGCTGTTTTTT,CASSVEGSWGTTNTGELFF
TRBV6-5,few,TRBJ2-7,NA,TGTGCCAGCAGTTACTCCCGGGGTGCTTACGAGCAGTACTTC,CASSYSRGAYEQYF
TRBV28,few,TRBJ2-7,TRBD2,TGTGCCAGCAGACCTCCGGGACTAGCCACGGCGGGATACTTC,CASRPPGLATAGYF
TRBV2,NA,TRBJ1-3,TRBD1,TGTGCCAGCGCGGGGACAGGTTCTGGAAACACCATATATTTT,CASAGTGSGNTIYF
TRBV7-2,many,TRBJ2-7,TRBD2,TGTGCCAGCAGCTCTAGCGGGGGGGCACTCTACGAGCAGTACTTC,CASSSSGGALYEQYF
TRBV6-2/TRBV6-3,few,TRBJ2-7,NA,TGTGCCAGCAGTCCCTCGGAGTCCTACGAGCAGTACTTC,CASSPSESYEQYF
TRBV20-1,few,TRBJ2-1,TRBD2,TGCAGTGCTAGAGCCAGACTAGCGGGGAATTACAATGAGCAGTTCTTC,CSARARLAGNYNEQFF
TRBV28,NA,TRBJ2-1,NA,TGTGCCAGCAGTGACTACTACAATGAGCAGTTCTTC,CASSDYYNEQFF
TRBV4-3,NA,TRBJ2-1,NA,TGCGCCAGCAGCCAAGACACGAGCTCCTACAATGAGCAGTTCTTC,CASSQDTSSYNEQFF
TRBV5-5,few,TRBJ1-4,NA,TGTGCCAGCAGCTTGCTCGTAAAACTGTTTTTT,CASSLLVKLFF
TRBV20-1,NA,TRBJ2-5,NA,TGCAGTGCCAGTTATCCGGAGGAGTTTTGGTCAGAGACCCAGTACTTC,CSASYPEEFWSETQYF
TRBV28,NA,TRBJ2-4,TRBD1,TGTGCCAGCCAGTCGCCCGGGACAGGGAAAAACATTCAGTACTTC,CASQSPGTGKNIQYF
TRBV5-1,few,TRBJ1-1,NA,TGCGCCAGCAGCTTGTACGGGTCAGGGGAAGGGACTGAAGCTTTCTTT,CASSLYGSGEGTEAFF
TRBV2,NA,TRBJ1-2,TRBD1,TGTGCCAGCAGTGGACAGGGCCGGTGGGGCTACACCTTC,CASSGQGRWGYTF
TRBV2,NA,TRBJ2-1,NA,TGTGCCAGCAGTGACAGGAGAGTCTACAATGAGCAGTTCTTC,CASSDRRVYNEQFF
TRBV10-3,few,TRBJ2-5,NA,TGTGCCATCATCAGGACCAGGGAGACCCAGTACTTC,CAIIRTRETQYF